A single sample is the source of the 29 T cell receptor beta chains below, sequenced in a study of radiotherapy plus CTLA-4 blockade in lung cancer. TCRdb's copy holds only in-frame clones and misses some; the assay was immunoSEQ multiplex PCR. The table lists about 120,000 clones, approximately 77% of them singletons. The material sequenced was peripheral blood, taken from a patient treated with radiotherapy plus ipilimumab. All receptors come from a human donor with non-small cell lung cancer that progressed on radiotherapy plus ipilimumab. Some clones in this sample may be carry-over from other donors' samples.

The rearrangement links TRBV6-5 to TRBJ1-1; 8 bases map to TRBD1. V trimming: 5 bases; J trimming: 8 bases; junction bases outside the gene matches: 7. Germline V gene sequence: CDR1 MNHEY, CDR2 SVGAGI. CDR3 length: 13 amino acids. The CDR3 DNA is TGTGCCAGCAGTACAGACAGGGGACGAGAAGCTTTCTTT. Translating gives CASSTDRGREAFF.

Of note for this clone: Other DNA sequences in the same sample also yield this CDR3. The chain combines TRBV19 with TRBJ1-1; no firm D call. The V and J ends lost 1 base and 3 bases respectively, with 9 bases between them. The CDR3 totals 14 residues. Per the germline V gene, CDR1 is LNHDA and CDR2 is SQIVND (reference sequence). The CDR3 region has the DNA TGTGCCAGTAGTATAGGTCAAGGGTACACTGAAGCTTTCTTT. Translating gives CASSIGQGYTEAFF.

This clone was seen only once. The chain combines TRBV5-1 with TRBJ2-5; D is perhaps TRBD1 or TRBD2 (5 bases each). Germline CDR1 SGHRS, CDR2 YFSETQ. With 4 bases removed from V and 5 bases from J, the gap between germline ends came to 9 bases. This CDR3 is 12 amino acids long. The CDR3 DNA follows: TGCGCCAGCAGCGGGGGATGGGAGACCCAGTACTTC. It encodes CASSGGWETQYF. The whole variable domain, remainder taken from reference TRBV5-1 and TRBJ2-5, is KAGVTQTPRYLIKTRGQQVTLSCSPISGHRSVSWYQQTPGQGLQFLFEYFSETQRNKGNFPGRFSGRQFSNSRSEMNVSTLELGDSALYLCASSGGWETQYFGPGTRLLVL.

The V call is TRBV18, the J call TRBJ1-3; D gene unclear. Trimming took 2 bases from V and 4 from J, leaving 15 bases between them. This CDR3 spans 16 amino acids. The germline gives CDR1 KGHSH, CDR2 LQKENI. The CDR3, as DNA: TGTGCCAGCTCACCAACGGGTCCCTCGGCCGGAAACACCATATATTTT. Protein product: CASSPTGPSAGNTIYF.

The rearrangement joins TRBV2 to TRBJ2-5; 9 bases fit TRBD2. CDR3 length equals 15 residues. Losses at the gene ends were 6 bases for V and 8 bases for J; bases not matched to a gene: 13. CDR1 is SNHLY and CDR2 is FYNNEI in the germline V gene. CDR3: CASRAGTSQSNTQYF. The CDR3 DNA reads as TGTGCCAGCAGGGCCGGGACTAGCCAGTCAAATACCCAGTACTTC.

This clone was found once. V is TRBV9 and J is TRBJ1-2; 9 nucleotides match TRBD1. Looked up from germline, CDR1 is SGDLS and CDR2 is YYNGEE. This CDR3 has 19 residues. V trimming: 0 bases; J trimming: 0 bases; junction bases outside the gene matches: 12. As DNA, the CDR3 is TGTGCCAGCAGCGTAGGGACGGGACAGGGCGGAAGAGCTAACTATGGCTACACCTTC. This sequence encodes CASSVGTGQGGRANYGYTF.

The CDR3 DNA follows: TGCGCCAGCAGTGAGTCGATCCAGAAATCTAACTATGGCTACACCTTC. This codes for CASSESIQKSNYGYTF. The chain joins TRBV10-1 to TRBJ1-2, with D unresolved. The V and J ends lost 0 bases and 0 bases respectively, with 11 bases between them. The CDR3 is 16 amino acids. CDR1 is WNHNN, CDR2 SYGVQD, per germline (reference sequence).

The rearrangement uses TRBV9 and TRBJ1-3; no firm D call. Germline values: CDR1 SGDLS, CDR2 YYNGEE. Trimming left V 0 bases short and J 0 bases short, with 7 bases between. CDR3 length equals 15 residues. The CDR3 nucleotides read TGTGCCAGCAGCGTAGAAGCGAGCTCTGGAAACACCATATATTTT. It translates to CASSVEASSGNTIYF.

The CDR3 protein is CASSPTGVIGGYTF. The CDR3 nucleotides read TGTGCCAGCTCACCAACAGGAGTCATCGGTGGCTACACCTTC. The J gene is TRBJ1-2, the V gene TRBV18; possible D gene TRBD1, 5 bases. Trimming took 2 bases from V and 7 from J, leaving 14 bases between them. The CDR3 extends over 14 amino acids. The V gene's germline CDR1 is KGHSH and CDR2 LQKENI.

V gene TRBV9 combines with J gene TRBJ1-1, with 7 nucleotides matching TRBD1. V was pared by 3 bases and J by 1 base, with 3 bases of the junction left unmatched. The germline gives CDR1 SGDLS, CDR2 YYNGEE. The CDR3 runs to 14 residues. The CDR3 is CASSATGWNTEAFF. The CDR3, as DNA: TGTGCCAGCAGCGCGACAGGGTGGAACACTGAAGCTTTCTTT.

The rearrangement links TRBV21-1 to TRBJ2-1; TRBD2 was called by the table and not checked on the DNA. TRBV21-1 is a known pseudogene. This CDR3 contains 15 residues. This CDR3 is CASSSTSGGACEQFF. CDR3 in DNA: TGTGCCAGCAGCAGTACTAGCGGGGGGGCCTGTGAGCAGTTCTTC.

The chain carries TRBV5-1 and TRBJ2-1; no reliable D call. Germline CDR1 SGHRS, CDR2 YFSETQ. The CDR3 is 12 residues long. V was pared by 1 base and J by 7 bases, with 6 bases between. CDR3 in amino acids: CASSLSGNEQFF. The CDR3 bases are TGCGCCAGCAGCTTGAGTGGGAATGAGCAGTTCTTC.

The chain links TRBV11-3 to TRBJ2-1; D is perhaps TRBD1 or TRBD2 (5 bases each). V lost 5 bases and J 13 bases, leaving 15 bases between the germline ends. The length of the CDR3 is 12 residues. Germline V gene lookup returns CDR1 SGHNT and CDR2 YENEEA. The CDR3 here is CASSPGPYVQFF. CDR3 DNA sequence: TGTGCCAGCAGCCCGGGACCTTACGTTCAGTTCTTC.

This chain uses TRBV27 with TRBJ1-1, with D possibly being TRBD1 (6 bases). This CDR3 region has 15 residues. The germline V gene has CDR1 MNHEY and CDR2 SMNVEV (reference sequence). V lost 2 bases and J 1 base, leaving 11 bases between the germline ends. CDR3 in DNA: TGTGCCAGCAGTTTAGGAACAGGGACGAACACTGAAGCTTTCTTT. Translated: CASSLGTGTNTEAFF.

The chain recombines TRBV18 with TRBJ1-2; D not resolved. The length of the CDR3 is 11 residues. With 3 bases removed from V and 7 bases from J, the gap between germline ends came to 6 bases. The germline V gene has CDR1 KGHSH and CDR2 LQKENI. The CDR3 DNA reads as TGTGCCAGCTCACCTTCGACTGGCTACACCTTC. Its protein is CASSPSTGYTF.

This chain joins TRBV5-8 and TRBJ2-5; TRBD1 is a possible D gene (5 bases). V was clipped by 0 bases and J by 2 bases, with 14 bases between them. The V gene's germline CDR1 is SGHTS and CDR2 YDEGEE. This CDR3 has 16 residues. DNA of the CDR3: TGTGCCAGCAGCTTGGCCCTTCAGGGTTGGCAAGAGACCCAGTACTTC. Translation: CASSLALQGWQETQYF.

In this sample, this clone turned up once. Other DNA sequences from this sample encode an identical CDR3 as well. The CDR3 reads CASMGGGGQPQHF. In nucleotides, the CDR3 is TGTGCCAGCATGGGGGGGGGCGGTCAGCCCCAGCATTTT. The gene calls are TRBV2 and TRBJ1-5; possibly TRBD1 for D (6 bases). The CDR3 has 13 residues. V was pared by 7 bases and J by 6 bases, with 13 bases between. Germline CDR1 reads SNHLY; CDR2 reads FYNNEI.

The J gene is TRBJ2-5, the V gene TRBV7-9, with D possibly being TRBD1 (5 bases). This CDR3 has 15 residues. Germline V gene lookup returns CDR1 SEHNR and CDR2 FQNEAQ (reference sequence). V shed 0 bases and J shed 3 bases, with 11 bases lying between them. The CDR3 sequence is CASSLAAGYEETQYF. DNA for the CDR3: TGTGCCAGCAGCTTAGCGGCAGGGTACGAAGAGACCCAGTACTTC.

The rearrangement uses TRBV19 and TRBJ1-4; no definite D call. Trimming stripped 0 bases from V and 0 bases from J, with 11 bases between. The CDR3 runs to 17 residues. CDR1 LNHDA and CDR2 SQIVND come from the germline V gene (reference sequence). In DNA form, the CDR3 reads TGTGCCAGTAGTATAGACGCAACAGCTCCAACTAATGAAAAACTGTTTTTT. Protein: CASSIDATAPTNEKLFF.

This chain uses TRBV10-2 with TRBJ1-1, with D hard to call. The germline gives CDR1 WSHSY, CDR2 SAAADI. The CDR3 runs to 12 residues. The germline V and J ends were trimmed by 0 bases and 10 bases, with 9 bases remaining between them. The CDR3 protein is CASSESWARAFF. The CDR3 region has the DNA TGCGCCAGCAGTGAGTCGTGGGCTCGAGCTTTCTTT.

This rearrangement joins TRBV5-1 to TRBJ1-1; the match to TRBD1 covers 8 bases. This CDR3 has 14 amino acids. V shed 0 bases and J 6 bases; nucleotides not matched to a gene: 4. Germline assignment: CDR1 SGHRS and CDR2 YFSETQ. The CDR3 DNA reads as TGCGCCAGCAGCTTGGACAGGGGGAGCGCTGAAGCTTTCTTT. Translating it yields CASSLDRGSAEAFF.

CDR3 nucleotides: TGTGCCAGTAGTTCCCTCGGGGGGGCCCAGCATTTT. Protein sequence: CASSSLGGAQHF. The rearrangement joins TRBV19 to TRBJ1-5; the D gene is possibly TRBD1 (5 bases). The CDR3 sequence is 12 residues long. Germline values: CDR1 LNHDA, CDR2 SQIVND (reference sequence). Between the trimmed V and J ends, which lost 5 bases and 11 bases, there was a span of 13 bases.

This clone was recorded a few times. The J gene is TRBJ1-2, the V gene TRBV28; 7 nucleotides match TRBD1. J was trimmed by 7 bases and V by 3 bases; bases with no gene match: 11. This CDR3 spans 15 amino acids. Per the germline V gene, CDR1 is MDHEN and CDR2 is SYDVKM. This CDR3 is CASSFFTQGMGGYTF. CDR3 nucleotide sequence: TGTGCCAGCAGTTTTTTCACACAGGGGATGGGTGGCTACACCTTC.

In this sample, this clone turned up a few times. The CDR3 reads CASTAGRGESYNSPLHF. In nucleotides, the CDR3 is TGTGCCAGCACAGCAGGACGTGGGGAATCCTATAATTCACCCCTCCACTTT. V and J are TRBV7-2 and TRBJ1-6, with D hard to call. The CDR3 extends over 17 amino acids. Germline V lookup: CDR1 SGHTA, CDR2 FQGNSA. V lost 7 bases to trimming and J lost 1 base, with 17 bases between them.

CDR3 region: CASSLDADTQYF. For the CDR3, the DNA is TGTGCCAGCAGCTTGGACGCAGATACGCAGTATTTT. The V and J genes are TRBV5-6 and TRBJ2-3; no definite D call. Trimming shortened V by 0 bases and J by 4 bases, and 3 bases separated the two germline ends. CDR3 length: 12 amino acids. Germline CDR1 is SGHDT and CDR2 is YYEEEE.

The chain recombines TRBV7-9 with TRBJ1-2, with D possibly being TRBD1 (5 bases). The germline V gene has CDR1 SEHNR and CDR2 FQNEAQ (reference sequence). CDR3 length equals 13 residues. Trimming left V 7 bases short and J 7 bases short, with 16 bases between. In nucleotides, the CDR3 is TGTGCCAGCACCTACAATCGGGGGACTGGCTACACCTTC. It specifies CASTYNRGTGYTF. The full variable domain, with the rest looked up from reference TRBV7-9 and TRBJ1-2, is DTGVSQNPRHKITKRGQNVTFRCDPISEHNRLYWYRQTLGQGPEFLTYFQNEAQLEKSRLLSDRFSAERPKGSFSTLEIQRTEQGDSAMYLCASTYNRGTGYTFGSGTRLTVV.

The V call is TRBV19, the J call TRBJ1-2; D remains unclear. This CDR3 spans 13 amino acids. The V gene lost 7 bases and the J gene lost 2 bases, with 11 bases spanning the gap. Germline V gene sequence: CDR1 LNHDA, CDR2 SQIVND (reference sequence). The CDR3 protein is CASTRRGNYGYTF. Here the CDR3 DNA reads TGTGCCAGTACCCGGAGAGGAAACTATGGCTACACCTTC.

The chain joins TRBV19 to TRBJ1-5; 8 nucleotides agree with TRBD1. The CDR3 is 15 amino acids. The V segment lost 0 bases and the J segment 5 bases; nucleotides outside the gene matches: 3. Germline V lookup: CDR1 LNHDA, CDR2 SQIVND (reference sequence). The CDR3 reads CASSIDRGRDQPQHF. In DNA, the CDR3 is TGTGCCAGTAGTATAGACAGGGGGCGCGATCAGCCCCAGCATTTT.

J is TRBJ1-1 and V is TRBV11-3; D gene unclear. Trimming left V 6 bases short and J 1 base short, with 6 bases between. Per germline, CDR1 SGHNT and CDR2 YENEEA. The CDR3 has 12 amino acids. The CDR3 region is CASRSRNTEAFF. In nucleotides, the CDR3 is TGTGCCAGCAGAAGCCGGAACACTGAAGCTTTCTTT. Looking up the rest from reference TRBV11-3 and TRBJ1-1 gives the full variable domain: EAGVVQSPRYKIIEKKQPVAFWCNPISGHNTLYWYLQNLGQGPELLIRYENEEAVDDSQLPKDRFSAERLKGVDSTLKIQPAELGDSAVYLCASRSRNTEAFFGQGTRLTVV.